This T cell receptor beta chain was documented in a study of T cells in tuberculosis. Study outcomes and limitations: Samples were chosen by availability of cryopreserved specimens.

Here immunoSEQ multiplex PCR was the method, and the copy in TCRdb shows in-frame clones only, minus some. The sample has about 20,000 clones, around 91% seen once. On this clone itself: What it binds is unknown.

At study entry, adolescents had tuberculin skin tests and IGRA screening. Each donor contributed 85,000 to 100,000 T cells on average, unsorted. Germline values: CDR1 SGHRS, CDR2 YFSETQ. The CDR3 length is 17 residues. Trimming pared 4 bases from V and 8 bases from J, leaving 22 bases between. The sequencing sample was made of PBMCs. The V gene is TRBV5-1, the J gene TRBJ1-6; TRBD1 is a possible D gene (5 bases). The receptor comes from a donor aged 5 to 30 with latent tuberculosis or without tuberculosis infection. This chain's CDR3 is CASSPRTPGRGDSPLHF. The CDR3 nucleotides read TGCGCCAGCAGCCCTCGGACTCCGGGCCGGGGGGATTCACCCCTCCACTTT.